This TCR beta chain was retrieved from a study of control samples from healthy donors and cancer patients. In its sample, this clone was seen once. V shed 3 bases and J shed 4 bases, with 7 bases lying between them. Looked up from germline, CDR1 is LNHDA and CDR2 is SQIVND (reference sequence). This CDR3 is built from 12 residues. Sequenced by immunoSEQ multiplex PCR; TCRdb stores in-frame clones only, minus some. The table includes 95,000 to 100,000 clones, roughly 82% detected once. V and J are TRBV19 and TRBJ2-7; D possibly corresponds to TRBD1 (5 bases). This TCR came from a man between 60 and 75 years old in good health. Sequencing was performed on blood. CDR3 nucleotide sequence: TGTGCCAGTAGTATCAACAGGTACGAGCAGTACTTC. Protein product: CASSINRYEQYF.